Sequencing of this T cell receptor beta chain was carried out in a study of T cell repertoires in cytomegalovirus infection. This CDR3 has 12 residues. Germline V CDR1 and CDR2: SGHVT, SQSDAQ. Concerning this clonotype itself: The junction and the germline gene differ at one end; a read error may be behind it.

TCRdb ran MiXCR on the reads and lists one entry per CDR3 protein. The sample lists around 320,000 distinct CDR3 sequences, roughly 9.5% occurring once. The sequenced sample consisted of PBMCs. The V gene is TRBV7-4, the J gene TRBJ2-3; a weak D match, TRBD1 (7 bases). The source is a human donor in good health (CMV status not recorded). Some clones in this sample may be carry-over from other donors' samples. Here the CDR3 reads CASSQDREEVDF. The CDR3 nucleotides are TGTGCCAGCAGCCAAGACAGGGAGGAGGTGGATTTT.